Listed here are 30 T cell receptor beta chains from one sample, sequenced in a study of blood T cell repertoires in COVID-19 (dated by TCRdb to 2020 to 2022). The library was prepared using the immunoSEQ multiplex PCR assay. In TCRdb, the immuneACCESS table is reduced to in-frame sequences with V and J assigned. These tables do not hold every clone; where another copy was compared, an unresolved V gene accounts for under half, and the others remain unexplained. This sample gives around 220,000 clones in total; approximately 90% of them show up just once. The top ten clonotypes cover about a tenth of the sample. Sequenced sample: peripheral blood. The origin of the receptors is a woman aged 45-60 years with COVID-19, enrolled during active disease.

This chain connects TRBV11-2 to TRBJ1-1; tentative D call: TRBD1 (5 bases). The CDR3 sequence is 12 residues long. Looked up from germline, CDR1 is SGHAT and CDR2 is FQNNGV. Trimming took off 4 bases at V and 6 bases at J, with 9 bases between the two ends. CDR3 sequence (DNA): TGTGCCAGCAGCTCAGGGCCACCTGAAGCTTTCTTT. It specifies CASSSGPPEAFF.

The chain carries TRBV20-1 and TRBJ2-7; possibly TRBD1 for D (6 bases). Germline CDR1 DFQATT, CDR2 SNEGSKA (reference sequence). Trimming took off 3 bases at V and 4 bases at J, with 7 bases between the two ends. The CDR3 is 11 amino acids. This CDR3 reads CSASTGYEQYV. For the CDR3, the DNA is TGCAGTGCTAGTACAGGGTACGAGCAGTACGTC.

V is TRBV12-3 or TRBV12-4 and J is TRBJ1-1; the D is unclear. Trimming took off 5 bases at V and 4 bases at J, with 11 bases between the two ends. The length of the CDR3 is 13 residues. The CDR3 DNA is TGTGCCAGCAGTACTCGACCGGGCACTGAAGCTTTCTTT. This codes for CASSTRPGTEAFF.

V gene TRBV2 combines with J gene TRBJ2-7; 11 nucleotides agree with TRBD2. CDR1 is SNHLY, CDR2 FYNNEI, per germline. J gave up 5 bases and V 6 bases, and 6 bases lay outside the gene matches. This CDR3 has 14 residues. The CDR3 region has the DNA TGTGCCAGCAGATTAGCGGGGGGGCTTCACGAGCAGTACGTC. Translation gives CASRLAGGLHEQYV.

This chain joins TRBV3-1 (or the pseudogene TRBV3-2) and TRBJ2-2; TRBD1 matches 9 bases. CDR1 LGHDT and CDR2 YNNKEL come from the germline V gene (reference sequence). This CDR3 has 16 amino acids. Germline trimming cut 4 bases from V and 6 bases from J; bases unmatched to any gene: 9. CDR3 nucleotides: TGTGCCAGCAGCCGCCGCGGGACAGGGCCCTCCGGGGAGCTGTTTTTT. Translated, it gives CASSRRGTGPSGELFF.

CDR3 nucleotides: TGTGCCAGCAGCTTAACAGGAGGAGAGAATTATGGCTACACCTTC. As protein: CASSLTGGENYGYTF. The V gene is TRBV7-3, the J gene TRBJ1-2; D is unclear. The CDR3 spans 15 residues. CDR1 and CDR2 from the germline V gene are SGHTA and FQGTGA. Trimming pared 0 bases from V and 5 bases from J, leaving 13 bases between.

The chain couples TRBV12-3 or TRBV12-4 to TRBJ2-1, with TRBD1 as a possible D gene (5 bases). V dropped 7 bases and J dropped 4 bases, with 11 bases sitting between them. The CDR3 length is 13 residues. Here the CDR3 reads CASTPKGYNEQFF. The CDR3 DNA reads TGTGCCAGCACTCCTAAGGGGTACAATGAGCAGTTCTTC.

A few counts support this clone. This sequence joins TRBV25-1 and TRBJ2-3, with D unclear. In germline, CDR1 is MGHDK, CDR2 SYGVNS. The CDR3 extends over 11 amino acids. Trimming removed 5 bases from V and 6 bases from J, with 6 bases in between. The CDR3 sequence: CASSLSDTQYF. The CDR3, as DNA: TGTGCCAGCAGTCTATCCGATACGCAGTATTTT.

The rearrangement joins TRBV24-1 to TRBJ1-2; D is uncertain. Germline lookup yields CDR1 KGHDR and CDR2 SFDVKD. This CDR3 is built from 13 residues. V was trimmed by 4 bases and J by 4 bases, leaving 9 bases between them. The CDR3 sequence is CATSDDDFYGYTF. In DNA form, the CDR3 reads TGTGCCACCAGTGACGATGACTTCTATGGCTACACCTTC.

V usage is TRBV23-1 and J usage is TRBJ1-5, with D possibly being TRBD1 (6 bases). TRBV23-1 is identified as an open reading frame with a role that is uncertain. This CDR3 region has 16 residues. Trimming left V 3 bases short and J 0 bases short, with 12 bases between. The CDR3 sequence is CASSHCRGYSNQPQHF. The CDR3 coding sequence is TGCGCCAGCAGTCATTGCAGGGGTTATAGCAATCAGCCCCAGCATTTT.

The chain links TRBV5-6 to TRBJ1-1; D is perhaps TRBD1 (6 bases). The CDR3 extends over 13 amino acids. V was shortened by 4 bases and J by 3 bases, with 10 bases between the two germline ends. Germline V gives CDR1 SGHDT, CDR2 YYEEEE. The CDR3 sequence: CASSVGGHTEAFF. The DNA of the CDR3 is TGTGCCAGCAGCGTAGGGGGACACACTGAAGCTTTCTTT.

The rearrangement uses TRBV27 and TRBJ2-2; 12 bases line up with TRBD2. Germline CDR1 reads MNHEY; CDR2 reads SMNVEV (reference sequence). This CDR3 has 21 residues. Losses at the gene ends were 0 bases for V and 5 bases for J; bases not matched to a gene: 16. CDR3 in amino acids: CASSLSVPTSGGRWWTGELFF. Here the CDR3 DNA reads TGTGCCAGCAGTTTATCGGTCCCGACTAGCGGGGGCCGCTGGTGGACCGGGGAGCTGTTTTTT.

This chain uses TRBV10-2 with TRBJ2-3; D is perhaps TRBD1 (5 bases). Trimming pared 0 bases from V and 8 bases from J, leaving 12 bases between. CDR1 is WSHSY and CDR2 is SAAADI in the germline V gene. The CDR3 totals 14 residues. CDR3 region: CASSESGAHRTQYF. The CDR3 DNA is TGCGCCAGCAGTGAGTCTGGGGCCCACCGTACGCAGTATTTT.

J is TRBJ2-4 and V is TRBV19; D may be TRBD1 (5 bases). This CDR3 comprises 18 residues. In germline, CDR1 is LNHDA, CDR2 SQIVND (reference sequence). Trimming shortened V by 3 bases and J by 7 bases, and 25 bases separated the two germline ends. CDR3 in amino acids: CASSMKGVLDHIRNIQYF. The CDR3 nucleotides are TGTGCCAGTAGTATGAAAGGGGTTTTAGACCATATAAGGAACATTCAGTACTTC.

The rearrangement joins TRBV6-4 to TRBJ1-1; weak D call: TRBD1 (5 bases). This CDR3 region has 15 residues. Trimming cost V 6 bases and J 5 bases, with 19 bases left between them. Germline V lookup: CDR1 MRHNA, CDR2 SNTAGT. In DNA form, the CDR3 reads TGTGCCAGCAGCCTCACGATTGGGGGGAGTACTGAAGCTTTCTTT. Residues: CASSLTIGGSTEAFF.

This clone was counted only a few times. This chain joins TRBV6-5 and TRBJ1-2, with D possibly TRBD1 on 6 matching bases. Germline V CDR1 and CDR2: MNHEY, SVGAGI. Trimming removed 7 bases at V and 8 bases at J, with 20 bases between. CDR3 size: 14 residues. The CDR3 reads CASTLGAAAEGYTF. As DNA, the CDR3 is TGTGCCAGCACCCTGGGGGCGGCGGCGGAAGGCTACACCTTC.

The V gene is TRBV30, the J gene TRBJ2-4; a possible D gene is TRBD1 (5 bases). This CDR3 region has 13 residues. Germline V gene sequence: CDR1 GTSNPN, CDR2 SVGIG (reference sequence). V was shortened by 4 bases and J by 2 bases, with 9 bases between the two germline ends. CDR3 protein: CAWTDSSKNIQYF. As DNA, the CDR3 is TGTGCCTGGACAGACAGCTCCAAAAACATTCAGTACTTC.

The rearrangement joins TRBV11-3 to TRBJ2-7, with TRBD2 matching over 10 bases. V dropped 4 bases and J dropped 0; count of bases not matched to a gene: 3. The length of the CDR3 is 15 residues. The germline CDR1 and CDR2 sequences are SGHNT and YENEEA. This CDR3 is CASSSWTSGSYEQYF. The CDR3 DNA follows: TGTGCCAGCAGCTCCTGGACTAGCGGCTCCTACGAGCAGTACTTC.

The V and J genes are TRBV7-3 and TRBJ1-1, with D unclear. This CDR3 is built from 14 residues. V lost 5 bases to trimming and J lost 1 base, with 11 bases between them. Germline-derived CDR1 and CDR2 are SGHTA and FQGTGA. The CDR3 coding sequence is TGTGCCAGCAGCCCCCACCCGGGGAACACTGAAGCTTTCTTT. Encoded protein: CASSPHPGNTEAFF.

The gene calls are TRBV27 and TRBJ2-7; 9 bases are a match to TRBD2. CDR1 and CDR2 from the germline V gene are MNHEY and SMNVEV (reference sequence). Losses at the gene ends were 2 bases for V and 3 bases for J; bases not matched to a gene: 5. The CDR3 has 15 amino acids. The CDR3 sequence is CASSLSGGRHYEQYF. For the CDR3, the DNA is TGTGCCAGCAGTTTAAGCGGGGGGCGGCACTACGAGCAGTACTTC.

CDR3 nucleotide sequence: TGTGCCAGCAGAAAACAGGGGGATAGAGGTGGCTACACCTTC. It specifies CASRKQGDRGGYTF. The V call is TRBV27, the J call TRBJ1-2; 8 bases map to TRBD1. The CDR3 is made up of 14 amino acids. The V gene end was trimmed by 6 bases and the J gene end by 7 bases; junction bases not matched to a gene: 10. Per the germline V gene, CDR1 is MNHEY and CDR2 is SMNVEV (reference sequence).

This chain links TRBV5-1 with TRBJ1-2; the D is unclear. V lost 6 bases to trimming and J lost 4 bases, with 13 bases between them. CDR3 size: 13 residues. Germline CDR1 and CDR2: SGHRS and YFSETQ. The CDR3 sequence is CASTLEGSYGYTF. DNA for the CDR3: TGCGCCAGCACCTTAGAAGGGAGCTATGGCTACACCTTC.

The rearrangement uses TRBV9 and TRBJ1-3; TRBD1 matches 7 bases. V gave up 4 bases and J gave up 0 bases; unmatched junction bases: 10. Germline CDR1 is SGDLS and CDR2 is YYNGEE. This CDR3 has 17 amino acids. Here the CDR3 DNA reads TGTGCCAGCAGCAGGAGGGGGACAGCCTACTCTGGAAACACCATATATTTT. Residues: CASSRRGTAYSGNTIYF.

The J gene is TRBJ1-5, the V gene TRBV11-2, with D perhaps matching TRBD1 (6 bases). The CDR3 is 13 residues long. Per the germline V gene, CDR1 is SGHAT and CDR2 is FQNNGV. The V end lost 4 bases, the J end lost 4 bases, and 8 bases lay between the germline ends. For the CDR3, the DNA is TGTGCCAGCAGCTCAGGGGTGAATCAGCCCCAGCATTTT. Protein product: CASSSGVNQPQHF.

J is TRBJ2-1 and V is TRBV30, with D perhaps matching TRBD2 (6 bases). V gave up 1 base and J gave up 2 bases, with 12 bases separating them. Germline values: CDR1 GTSNPN, CDR2 SVGIG (reference sequence). The CDR3 has 15 residues. CDR3 in amino acids: CAWSAGSGPYNEQFF. DNA for the CDR3: TGTGCCTGGAGTGCGGGTAGCGGACCCTACAATGAGCAGTTCTTC.

This clone has only one observation. This chain uses TRBV21-1 with TRBJ1-2. TRBV21-1 counts as a pseudogene. The CDR3 has 14 amino acids. The CDR3 sequence is CASSKRRENYGYTF. The CDR3 DNA is TGTGCCAGCAGCAAAAGGCGGGAGAACTATGGCTACACCTTC.

CDR3 region: CASSQVGSKDAFF. The DNA for the CDR3 is TGCGCCAGCAGCCAAGTGGGGAGCAAAGATGCTTTCTTT. This chain uses TRBV4-1 with TRBJ1-1, with D hard to call. The CDR3 sequence is 13 residues long. CDR1 and CDR2 from the germline V gene are MGHRA and YSYEKL. Trimming removed 1 base from V and 11 bases from J, with 14 bases in between.

This chain joins TRBV6-5 and TRBJ2-1; D gene uncertain. Germline V gene sequence: CDR1 MNHEY, CDR2 SVGAGI. CDR3 length equals 12 residues. Trimming shortened V by 4 bases and J by 7 bases, and 8 bases separated the two germline ends. The CDR3 sequence: CASSSSVNEQFF. DNA of the CDR3: TGTGCCAGCAGTTCATCAGTAAATGAGCAGTTCTTC.

The CDR3 sequence is CAIGGLMGEQYF. In DNA form, the CDR3 reads TGCGCAATAGGGGGTCTGATGGGGGAGCAGTACTTC. V is TRBV4-1 and J is TRBJ2-7; TRBD1 might be the D (6 bases). The germline gives CDR1 MGHRA, CDR2 YSYEKL. The CDR3 totals 12 residues.

In regard to this clone: One end of the junction does not line up with germline, which may come from a read error. Other DNA sequences in this specimen translate into the identical CDR3. The chain combines TRBV28 with TRBJ2-7; a weak D match, TRBD2 (6 bases). The CDR3 covers 14 residues. CDR1 MDHEN and CDR2 SYDVKM come from the germline V gene. The CDR3: CASSPRGGPYEQYF. The CDR3 DNA sequence: TGTGCCAGCAGTCCGAGGGGAGGTCCCTACGAGCAATACTTC.